The 20 T cell receptor beta chains below come from one sample, sequenced in a study of cytomegalovirus exposure and HLA in healthy donors. PCR was performed using 60 Vbeta and 13 Jbeta primers. Profiled with immunoSEQ multiplex PCR; TCRdb holds only in-frame clones, not every one. The data contain 150,000 to 200,000 clones, just under 80% of them seen just once; the ten biggest clones take up around a tenth. The specimen sequenced was PBMCs. The receptors originated from a man aged 18 to 30 in good health and CMV-seropositive.

The sample holds one count of this clone. The V and J genes are TRBV10-2 and TRBJ1-5; 7 bases are a match to TRBD1. This CDR3 is built from 15 residues. The V segment lost 5 bases and the J segment 2 bases; nucleotides outside the gene matches: 6. From germline, CDR1 is WSHSY and CDR2 SAAADI. CDR3 sequence reads: CASSQGTVGNQPQHF. The CDR3 coding sequence is TGCGCCAGCAGTCAGGGGACAGTTGGCAATCAGCCCCAGCATTTT.

This chain connects TRBV29-1 to TRBJ2-1, with TRBD2 identical over 12 bases. The trim removed 7 bases at V and 4 bases at J, leaving 11 bases unmatched. The germline V gene encodes CDR1 SQVTM and CDR2 ANQGSEA. The CDR3 length is 16 residues. CDR3 in DNA: TGCAGCGCCACGGCCCCAGGACTAGCGGGGTACAATGAGCAGTTCTTC. Translated, it gives CSATAPGLAGYNEQFF.

The sample holds one count of this clone. The rearrangement joins TRBV6-4 to TRBJ2-3, with 9 bases that match TRBD2. This CDR3 is built from 16 residues. V was clipped by 6 bases and J by 6 bases; unmatched bases: 13. In germline, CDR1 is MRHNA, CDR2 SNTAGT. Here the CDR3 DNA reads TGTGCCAGCAGACAAAACCCCGGGACTAGCCTGGATACGCAGTATTTT. Amino acid sequence: CASRQNPGTSLDTQYF.

This chain links TRBV4-3 with TRBJ1-5, with a weak D call TRBD1 (5 bases). Germline-derived CDR1 and CDR2 are LGHNA and YSLEER. The CDR3 spans 15 residues. V was cut by 4 bases and J by 3 bases, with 13 bases left in between. In nucleotides, the CDR3 is TGCGCCAGCAGCCTCATTAAGGGGCCCAATCAGCCCCAGCATTTT. This sequence encodes CASSLIKGPNQPQHF.

This clone was seen a single time. V and J are TRBV10-3 and TRBJ2-5, with D possibly matching TRBD1 (5 bases). Germline V gives CDR1 ENHRY, CDR2 SYGVKD. The V and J ends lost 2 bases and 5 bases respectively, with 18 bases between them. The CDR3 is 16 residues long. DNA for the CDR3: TGTGCCATCAGTGAGATTGCAGGGTTAGGATTGGAGACCCAGTACTTC. Its protein is CAISEIAGLGLETQYF.

This sequence joins TRBV29-1 and TRBJ1-2, with 9 bases fitting TRBD1. J lost 8 bases, V lost 7 bases, and 5 bases had no gene match. Germline lookup yields CDR1 SQVTM and CDR2 ANQGSEA. The CDR3 loop spans 11 amino acids. The chain's CDR3 is CSAGQGNGYTF. The CDR3 nucleotides are TGCAGCGCGGGACAGGGTAACGGCTACACCTTC. Variable domain in full (rest from reference TRBV29-1 and TRBJ1-2): SAVISQKPSRDICQRGTSLTIQCQVDSQVTMMFWYRQQPGQSLTLIATANQGSEATYESGFVIDKFPISRPNLTFSTLTVSNMSPEDSSIYLCSAGQGNGYTFGSGTRLTVV.

This clone was observed a handful of times. This rearrangement joins TRBV28 to TRBJ1-5; TRBD1 is a possible D gene (6 bases). CDR1 MDHEN and CDR2 SYDVKM come from the germline V gene. V lost 6 bases and J 0 bases, leaving 21 bases between the germline ends. The CDR3 extends over 18 amino acids. The CDR3 DNA is TGTGCCAGCAGAAAACCGGGACATACTGGGGGTAGCAATCAGCCCCAGCATTTT. This encodes CASRKPGHTGGSNQPQHF.

In this sample, this clone turned up a few times. V gene TRBV2 combines with J gene TRBJ2-5, with TRBD2 matching 9 bases. This CDR3 has 15 residues. Germline CDR1 is SNHLY and CDR2 is FYNNEI. The trim removed 7 bases at V and 4 bases at J, leaving 10 bases unmatched. The CDR3 DNA sequence: TGTGCCAGCACCGGGAGTAGCGGGAGTCGAGAGACCCAGTACTTC. Translation gives CASTGSSGSRETQYF.

CDR3 amino acids: CASSSRTSGGDTQYF. The CDR3 DNA reads TGCGCCAGCAGCTCCAGGACCTCCGGGGGAGATACGCAGTATTTT. The chain has TRBV5-1 and TRBJ2-3, with D possibly being TRBD2 (6 bases). There are 15 residues in the CDR3. Germline lookup yields CDR1 SGHRS and CDR2 YFSETQ. V was clipped by 3 bases and J by 5 bases, with 16 bases between them.

The V and J genes are TRBV5-4 and TRBJ2-5, with 7 positions matching TRBD2. Germline CDR1 and CDR2: SGHNT and YYREEE (reference sequence). J lost 5 bases, V lost 4 bases, and 8 bases had no gene match. This CDR3 comprises 14 residues. As DNA, the CDR3 is TGTGCCAGCAGCGGGGACTCCGGGAGGGAGACCCAGTACTTC. Translated, it gives CASSGDSGRETQYF.

The V and J genes are TRBV5-5 and TRBJ2-7, with D uncertain. Trimming left V 0 bases short and J 1 base short, with 11 bases between. Germline values: CDR1 SGHKS, CDR2 YYEKEE (reference sequence). CDR3 length equals 15 residues. DNA of the CDR3: TGTGCCAGCAGCTTGGGGCCGACGGAGTCCTACGAGCAGTACTTC. Translating gives CASSLGPTESYEQYF.

The V gene is TRBV29-1, the J gene TRBJ2-5; D is possibly TRBD2 (5 bases). Germline values: CDR1 SQVTM, CDR2 ANQGSEA. The CDR3 loop spans 13 amino acids. Trimming removed 8 bases at V and 7 bases at J, with 20 bases between. CDR3 DNA: TGCAGCCTAACCGAGGGAAGCCAAAGGACCCAGTACTTC. Amino acid sequence: CSLTEGSQRTQYF.

The rearrangement uses TRBV11-2 and TRBJ2-5, with TRBD1 identical over 7 bases. This CDR3 contains 13 residues. The germline gives CDR1 SGHAT, CDR2 FQNNGV. Trimming removed 1 base from V and 10 bases from J; junction bases left unmatched: 6. The CDR3 is CASSLGQGEGQYF. The CDR3 DNA sequence: TGTGCCAGCAGCTTAGGACAGGGAGAGGGCCAGTACTTC.

This sequence joins TRBV25-1 and TRBJ2-1, with 9 bases fitting TRBD1. The CDR3 is 14 amino acids. Germline-derived CDR1 and CDR2 are MGHDK and SYGVNS. The junction had 2 bases not matched to a gene; V was cut back by 4 bases and J by 4 bases. CDR3 in amino acids: CASSADRGYNEQFF. For the CDR3, the DNA is TGTGCCAGCAGTGCAGACAGGGGGTACAATGAGCAGTTCTTC.

Points on this clone: This same CDR3 is encoded by further DNA sequences in the sample. This chain connects TRBV5-1 to TRBJ2-7, with D unclear. This CDR3 is 12 amino acids long. Between the trimmed V and J ends, which lost 1 base and 5 bases, there was a span of 7 bases. The germline V gene has CDR1 SGHRS and CDR2 YFSETQ. The CDR3 is CASSLKPNEQYF. The CDR3 DNA sequence: TGCGCCAGCAGCTTGAAACCTAACGAGCAGTACTTC.

CDR3 in amino acids: CASLRAGYNQPQHF. The CDR3 nucleotides read TGTGCCAGCCTTCGGGCGGGATACAATCAGCCCCAGCATTTT. The genes are TRBV6-1 and TRBJ1-5; D unresolved. CDR3 length equals 14 residues. Germline V gene lookup returns CDR1 MNHNS and CDR2 SASEGT. With 8 bases removed from V and 3 bases from J, the gap between germline ends came to 14 bases.

About this clone: At one end the junction does not follow the germline gene, possibly because of a read error. The chain uses TRBV10-3 and TRBJ1-5; 7 nucleotides line up with TRBD1. The CDR3 sequence is 15 residues long. Germline loops: CDR1 ENHRY, CDR2 SYGVKD. CDR3 nucleotide sequence: TGTGCCAGCAGTGTGGACAGGAATAGCAATCAGCCCCAGCATTTT. Amino acid sequence: CASSVDRNSNQPQHF.

The J gene is TRBJ2-6, the V gene TRBV19; tentatively, D is TRBD2 (5 bases). The CDR3 runs to 15 residues. Germline values: CDR1 LNHDA, CDR2 SQIVND (reference sequence). V dropped 5 bases and J dropped 4 bases, with 12 bases sitting between them. The DNA for the CDR3 is TGTGCCAGTAGTTCCCGGGCGGGCGGGGCCAACGTCCTGACTTTC. It encodes CASSSRAGGANVLTF.

J is TRBJ1-1 and V is TRBV7-9, with 7 bases identical to TRBD1. CDR1 and CDR2 (germline): SEHNR, FQNEAQ (reference sequence). V gave up 5 bases and J gave up 10 bases; unmatched junction bases: 16. CDR3 size: 15 residues. The chain's CDR3 is CASSAIGTDRVGAFF. CDR3 in DNA: TGTGCCAGCAGCGCGATAGGGACAGACAGGGTGGGAGCTTTCTTT.

The chain uses TRBV10-2 and TRBJ2-7; D gene unclear. CDR3 length equals 14 residues. CDR1 and CDR2 (germline): WSHSY, SAAADI. V was trimmed by 6 bases and J by 4 bases, leaving 16 bases between them. This CDR3 reads CASSVHSSWYEQYF. The CDR3 DNA sequence: TGCGCCAGCAGCGTACACAGCAGTTGGTACGAGCAGTACTTC.